Listed here is a single T cell receptor beta chain. Its antigen is unknown. The input lacks base qualities; no much larger clone sits a single base away. This specimen's treatment or condition label, per the study, means: allogeneic hematopoietic cell transplantation with graft depleted of TCRalphabeta T cells and CD19 B cells. Transplant recipients were children who received TCRalphabeta/CD19-depleted allogeneic hematopoietic cell grafts. The entry originates in a study of T-cell reconstitution after alpha-beta-depleted transplantation in children (dated by TCRdb to about 2016). Background on the whole study: Using TCR repertoire profiling, the study followed T-cell immune reconstitution in a quantitative way in children after TCRalphabeta/CD19-depleted allogeneic hematopoietic cell transplantation.

Study-wide findings and limitations: About two months after transplant, the apparently early recovery of alphabetaT-cell counts reportedly depended on just several hundred clones that had expanded rapidly and came from non-depleted graft cells. In some patients, the high TCRbeta diversity seen at day 60 was put down to recipient T cells and intrathymic progenitors that had survived conditioning. Hyperexpanded clone frequencies declined over subsequent months; after one year, T-cell counts and TCRbeta diversity were mostly attributed to newly produced T cells.

The protocol used for the library was PCR. Sequencing used an Illumina HiSeq 2500. TCR libraries were prepared with molecular barcoding, using unique molecular identifiers to normalize TCRbeta repertoire quantification. TCRdb reworked the public reads: Q25 trimming with fastp, MiXCR clone assembly, productive beta chains retained. CDR3 protein sequences are deduplicated, and each keeps its most common genes and DNA. The sample records hundreds of thousands of distinct CDR3 sequences, roughly 8.2% of which are singletons. The top ten constitute approximately 6% of the sample. CDR1 and CDR2 (LGHNA, YNFKEQ) derive from the germline V gene. V loses 0 bases of germline sequence and J loses 2 bases, and the interval between the two ends is 6 bases. CDR3 length: 14 amino acids, cysteine to phenylalanine. CDR3 DNA is the only sequence kept; it has 42 bases, read in frame from the first base.

The V and J genes are TRBV4-2 and TRBJ2-3; the D gene is unclear. The clonotype comes from a male patient younger than 18 who had a stem cell transplant for acute lymphoblastic leukemia, so the T cells may come from the graft donor. The material was PBMCs, mostly from graft donor cells, obtained 180 days after TCRalphabeta/CD19-depleted stem cell transplant. The nucleotides are TGTGCCAGCAGCCAAGACAGGTTCACAGATACGCAGTATTTT. Its translation reads: CASSQDRFTDTQYF.